This T cell receptor (beta chain) was profiled in a study of T cells after posttransplantation cyclophosphamide. Study conclusions and caveats: Tissue-infiltrating T cells from skin or gut overlapped little with blood T cells. Later blood repertoires were often dominated by clones from the donor CD8+ memory compartment.

Here immunoSEQ multiplex PCR was the method, and the copy in TCRdb shows in-frame clones only, minus some. The table lists fewer than 55,000 clones, with no singletons. Peripheral blood was collected from the related graft donor on the marrow donation day. This clone was seen at least ten times. Its matching antigen is unknown. The sequenced sample consisted of PBMCs. This receptor was identified in a man in his forties or fifties in good health, CMV-negative, and a related stem cell transplant donor.

In DNA form, the CDR3 reads TGTGCCAGCAGTTTATACCCGGGACTTTATGAGACCCAGTACTTC. Translating gives CASSLYPGLYETQYF. The chain is built from TRBV27 and TRBJ2-5; possible D gene TRBD2, 6 bases. Germline-derived CDR1 and CDR2 are MNHEY and SMNVEV (reference sequence). The V end lost 1 base, the J end lost 5 bases, and 14 bases lay between the germline ends. This CDR3 contains 15 residues.